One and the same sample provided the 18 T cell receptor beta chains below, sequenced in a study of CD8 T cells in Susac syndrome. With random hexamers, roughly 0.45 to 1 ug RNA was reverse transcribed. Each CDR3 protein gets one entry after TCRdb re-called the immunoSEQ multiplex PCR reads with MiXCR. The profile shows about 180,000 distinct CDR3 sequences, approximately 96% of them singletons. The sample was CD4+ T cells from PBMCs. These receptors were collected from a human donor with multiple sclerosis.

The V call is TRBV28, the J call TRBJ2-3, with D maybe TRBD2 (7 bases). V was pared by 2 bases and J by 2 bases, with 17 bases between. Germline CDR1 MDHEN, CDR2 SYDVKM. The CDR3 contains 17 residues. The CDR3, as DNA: TGTGCCAGCAGTTTAAGCCCTCGGGGGGCCCTCACAGATACGCAGTATTTT. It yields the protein CASSLSPRGALTDTQYF.

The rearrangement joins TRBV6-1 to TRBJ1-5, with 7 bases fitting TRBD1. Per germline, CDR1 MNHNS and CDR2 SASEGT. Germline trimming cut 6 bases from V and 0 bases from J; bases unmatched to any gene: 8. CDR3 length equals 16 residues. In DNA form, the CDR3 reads TGTGCCAGCAGGGGCCCGACAGGGAGTAGCAATCAGCCCCAGCATTTT. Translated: CASRGPTGSSNQPQHF.

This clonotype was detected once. The CDR3 sequence is CASSYSQVNEQYF. As DNA, the CDR3 is TGTGCCAGCAGTTACTCCCAGGTGAACGAGCAGTACTTC. The chain carries TRBV6-6 and TRBJ2-7; D remains unclear. The ends were cut back, 0 bases at V and 5 bases at J, with 8 bases in the middle. Germline values: CDR1 MNHNY, CDR2 SVGAGI (reference sequence). The CDR3 covers 13 residues.

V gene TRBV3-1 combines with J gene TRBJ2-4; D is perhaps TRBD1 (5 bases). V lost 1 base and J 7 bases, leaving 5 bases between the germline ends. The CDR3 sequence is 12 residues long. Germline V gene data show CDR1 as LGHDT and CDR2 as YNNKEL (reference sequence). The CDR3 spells CASSQAGNIQYF. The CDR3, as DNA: TGTGCCAGCAGCCAAGCAGGGAACATTCAGTACTTC.

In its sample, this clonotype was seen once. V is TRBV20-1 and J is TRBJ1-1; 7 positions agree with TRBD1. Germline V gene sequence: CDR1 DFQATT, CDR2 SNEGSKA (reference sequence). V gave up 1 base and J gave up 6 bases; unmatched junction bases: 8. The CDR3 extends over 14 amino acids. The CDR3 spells CSARVSTRGPEAFF. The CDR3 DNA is TGCAGTGCTAGAGTGTCGACGAGGGGGCCTGAAGCTTTCTTT.

The CDR3 here is CASSQDHRDSNGYTF. The CDR3 region has the DNA TGTGCCAGCAGCCAGGATCACCGGGACAGCAATGGCTACACCTTC. The rearrangement joins TRBV3-1 to TRBJ1-2; 7 bases are shared with TRBD1. The CDR3 has 15 residues. The V gene's germline CDR1 is LGHDT and CDR2 YNNKEL (reference sequence). The V gene end was trimmed by 3 bases and the J gene end by 6 bases; junction bases not matched to a gene: 10.

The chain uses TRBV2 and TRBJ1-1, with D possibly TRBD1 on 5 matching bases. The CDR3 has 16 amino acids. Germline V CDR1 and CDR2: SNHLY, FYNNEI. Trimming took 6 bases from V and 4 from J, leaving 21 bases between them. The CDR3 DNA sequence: TGTGCCAGCAGGGGAATCAGGGATTTCAGATTCACTGAAGCTTTCTTT. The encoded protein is CASRGIRDFRFTEAFF.

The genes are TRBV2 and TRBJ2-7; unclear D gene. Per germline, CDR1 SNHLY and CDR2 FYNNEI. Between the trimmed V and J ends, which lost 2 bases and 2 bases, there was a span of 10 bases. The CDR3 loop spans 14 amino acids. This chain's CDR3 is CASSENYYAYEQYF. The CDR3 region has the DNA TGTGCCAGCAGTGAAAACTATTATGCCTACGAGCAGTACTTC.

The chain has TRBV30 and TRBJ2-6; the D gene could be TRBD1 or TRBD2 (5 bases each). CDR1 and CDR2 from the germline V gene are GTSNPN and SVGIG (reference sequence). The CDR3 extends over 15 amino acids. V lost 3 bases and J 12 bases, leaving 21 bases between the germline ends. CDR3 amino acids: CAWSTTGTTSGVLTF. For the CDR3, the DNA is TGTGCCTGGAGCACGACCGGGACCACCTCCGGCGTCCTGACTTTC.

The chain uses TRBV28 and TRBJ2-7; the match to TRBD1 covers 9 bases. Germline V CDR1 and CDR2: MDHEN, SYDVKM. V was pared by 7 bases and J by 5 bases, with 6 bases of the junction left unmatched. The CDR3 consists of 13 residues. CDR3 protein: CASIKGTGNEQYF. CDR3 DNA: TGTGCCAGCATAAAGGGGACAGGGAACGAGCAGTACTTC. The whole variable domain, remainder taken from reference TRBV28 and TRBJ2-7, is DVKVTQSSRYLVKRTGEKVFLECVQDMDHENMFWYRQDPGLGLRLIYFSYDVKMKEKGDIPEGYSVSREKKERFSLILESASTNQTSMYLCASIKGTGNEQYFGPGTRLTVT.

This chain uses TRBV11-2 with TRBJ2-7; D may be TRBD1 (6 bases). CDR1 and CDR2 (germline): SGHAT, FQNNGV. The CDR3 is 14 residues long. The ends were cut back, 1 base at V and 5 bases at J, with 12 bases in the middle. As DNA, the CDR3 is TGTGCCAGCAGCTTAGCCCTCTGGGGGCACGAGCAGTACTTC. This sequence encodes CASSLALWGHEQYF.

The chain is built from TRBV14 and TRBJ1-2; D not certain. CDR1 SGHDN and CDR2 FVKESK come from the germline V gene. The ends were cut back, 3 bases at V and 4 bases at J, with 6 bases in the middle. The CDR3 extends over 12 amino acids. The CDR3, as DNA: TGTGCCAGCAGCCATAGTTTCTATGGCTACACCTTC. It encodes CASSHSFYGYTF.

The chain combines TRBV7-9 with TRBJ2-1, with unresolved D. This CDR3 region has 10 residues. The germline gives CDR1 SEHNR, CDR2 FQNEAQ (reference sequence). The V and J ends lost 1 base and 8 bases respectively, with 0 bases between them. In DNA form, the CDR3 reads TGTGCCAGCAGCTTAGATGAGCAGTTCTTC. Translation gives CASSLDEQFF. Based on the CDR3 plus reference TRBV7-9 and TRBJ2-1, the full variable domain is DTGVSQNPRHKITKRGQNVTFRCDPISEHNRLYWYRQTLGQGPEFLTYFQNEAQLEKSRLLSDRFSAERPKGSFSTLEIQRTEQGDSAMYLCASSLDEQFFGPGTRLTVL.

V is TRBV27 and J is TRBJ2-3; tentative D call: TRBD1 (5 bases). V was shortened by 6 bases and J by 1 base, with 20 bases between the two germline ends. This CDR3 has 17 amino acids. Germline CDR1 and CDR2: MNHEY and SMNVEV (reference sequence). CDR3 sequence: CASSPHQGQRGTDTQYF. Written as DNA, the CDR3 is TGTGCCAGCAGCCCTCATCAGGGTCAAAGGGGCACAGATACGCAGTATTTT.

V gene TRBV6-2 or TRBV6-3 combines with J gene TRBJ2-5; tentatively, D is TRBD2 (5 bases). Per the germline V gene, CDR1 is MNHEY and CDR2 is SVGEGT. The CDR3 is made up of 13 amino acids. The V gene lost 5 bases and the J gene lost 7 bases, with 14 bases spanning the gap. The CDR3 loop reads CASSQDRGMTQYF. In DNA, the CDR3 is TGTGCCAGCAGTCAGGACCGAGGGATGACCCAGTACTTC.

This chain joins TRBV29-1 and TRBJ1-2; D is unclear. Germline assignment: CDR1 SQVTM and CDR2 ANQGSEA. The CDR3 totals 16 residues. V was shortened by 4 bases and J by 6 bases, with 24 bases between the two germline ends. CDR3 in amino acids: CSVVGELPRGANGYTF. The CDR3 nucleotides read TGCAGCGTTGTCGGGGAACTGCCCCGAGGAGCAAATGGCTACACCTTC.

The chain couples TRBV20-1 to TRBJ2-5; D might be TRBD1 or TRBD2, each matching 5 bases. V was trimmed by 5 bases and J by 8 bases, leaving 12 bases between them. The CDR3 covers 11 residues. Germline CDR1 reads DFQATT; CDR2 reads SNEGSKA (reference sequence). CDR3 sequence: CSAPRGETQYF. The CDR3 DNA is TGCAGTGCTCCCAGAGGGGAAACCCAGTACTTC.

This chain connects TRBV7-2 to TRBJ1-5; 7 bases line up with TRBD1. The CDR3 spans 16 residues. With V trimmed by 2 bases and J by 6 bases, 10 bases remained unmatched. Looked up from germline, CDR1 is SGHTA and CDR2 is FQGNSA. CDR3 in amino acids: CASSLTGTAVRQPQHF. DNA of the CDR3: TGTGCCAGCAGCTTAACCGGGACAGCGGTTCGTCAGCCCCAGCATTTT. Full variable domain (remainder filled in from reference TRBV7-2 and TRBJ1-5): GAGVSQSPSNKVTEKGKDVELRCDPISGHTALYWYRQSLGQGLEFLIYFQGNSAPDKSGLPSDRFSAERTGGSVSTLTIQRTQQEDSAVYLCASSLTGTAVRQPQHFGDGTRLSIL.